Listed below are T cell receptor beta chains from one sample, sequenced in a study of chemoradiotherapy in HPV16-positive cancers. This table comes from immunoSEQ multiplex PCR, and its TCRdb copy is limited to in-frame clones, with some not included. The sample lists about 21,000 clones; 80% to 90% were seen once. The material sequenced was blood, taken from a patient who underwent chemoradiotherapy. These receptors originate from a human donor with HPV-associated anogenital cancer. The CDR3 runs from the conserved cysteine through the conserved F or W. The size of a clone is reported for some rows only, either as once, few or many, or as a class for expanded clones.

cdr3_length: 19
clone_size: NA
v_call: TRBV19
cdr3_aa: CASSMYLDRLVIWDTEAFF

cdr3_length: 16
clone_size: NA
v_call: TRBV6-5
cdr3_aa: CASSYSAPAGEWEQYF

cdr3_length: 17
clone_size: NA
v_call: TRBV10-2
cdr3_aa: CASSESTGGYRNTEAFF

cdr3_length: 18
clone_size: NA
v_call: TRBV15
cdr3_aa: CATSSPGRPGGYNYEQYF

cdr3_length: 14
clone_size: NA
v_call: TRBV6-5
cdr3_aa: CASTQGARGYGYTF

cdr3_length: 14
clone_size: NA
v_call: TRBV11-3
cdr3_aa: CASSGGQINTEAFF

cdr3_length: 15
clone_size: NA
v_call: TRBV7-8
cdr3_aa: CASSLEAGDSYEQYF

cdr3_length: 13
clone_size: NA
v_call: TRBV21-1
cdr3_aa: CASSKEEVCEQYF

cdr3_length: 13
clone_size: few
v_call: TRBV7-8
cdr3_aa: CASSFRLNTEAFF

cdr3_length: 12
clone_size: once
v_call: TRBV6-6
cdr3_aa: CAIQGSNQPQHF

cdr3_length: 17
clone_size: few
v_call: TRBV7-7
cdr3_aa: CASSYTSDLAHTGELFF

cdr3_length: 17
clone_size: NA
v_call: TRBV19
cdr3_aa: CASSIYSLGREAGELFF

cdr3_length: 13
clone_size: NA
v_call: TRBV4-2
cdr3_aa: CASRGRNTGELFF

cdr3_length: 13
clone_size: NA
v_call: TRBV6-1
cdr3_aa: CASRTRTGDGYTF

cdr3_length: 15
clone_size: NA
v_call: TRBV14
cdr3_aa: CASSRRDSGANVLTF

cdr3_length: 18
clone_size: NA
v_call: TRBV4-3
cdr3_aa: CASSQARGTFGAKNIQYF

cdr3_length: 16
clone_size: NA
v_call: TRBV5-4
cdr3_aa: CASSLGGAGGTGELFF

cdr3_length: 18
clone_size: NA
v_call: TRBV18
cdr3_aa: CASSPFVGTGTSNQPQHF

cdr3_length: 13
clone_size: NA
v_call: TRBV10-3
cdr3_aa: CAISESEDYGYTF

cdr3_length: 13
clone_size: NA
v_call: TRBV4-3
cdr3_aa: CASSRGLSVEQFF

cdr3_length: 14
clone_size: once
v_call: TRBV18
cdr3_aa: CASSPGAGENIQYF

cdr3_length: 14
clone_size: NA
v_call: TRBV29-1
cdr3_aa: CSYTMGRINYGYTF

cdr3_length: 15
clone_size: NA
v_call: TRBV10-3
cdr3_aa: CAISGQGIVADTQYF

cdr3_length: 16
clone_size: NA
v_call: TRBV19
cdr3_aa: CASSIQTSGPDYEQYF

cdr3_length: 16
clone_size: NA
v_call: TRBV4-1
cdr3_aa: CASSQDRSGSSYEQYF

cdr3_length: 15
clone_size: NA
v_call: TRBV5-8
cdr3_aa: CASSLGLGGGYEQYF

cdr3_length: 15
clone_size: NA
v_call: TRBV6-5
cdr3_aa: CASSYSIPGNTEAFF

cdr3_length: 17
clone_size: NA
v_call: TRBV11-3
cdr3_aa: CASSPSSGPLAKREQFF

cdr3_length: 12
clone_size: NA
v_call: TRBV7-8
cdr3_aa: CASSETDNEQFF

cdr3_length: 15
clone_size: NA
v_call: TRBV7-2
cdr3_aa: CASSLLGAVFTEAFF

cdr3_length: 11
clone_size: once
v_call: TRBV19
cdr3_aa: CASGELDTQYF

cdr3_length: 14
clone_size: NA
v_call: TRBV5-1
cdr3_aa: CASSLRGSTGELFF

cdr3_length: 15
clone_size: NA
v_call: TRBV7-6
cdr3_aa: CASSLQGATTAEQYF

cdr3_length: 13
clone_size: NA
v_call: TRBV27
cdr3_aa: CASSFRGQNEQYF

cdr3_length: 15
clone_size: NA
v_call: TRBV5-4
cdr3_aa: CASSLEAGPGDEQYF

cdr3_length: 13
clone_size: NA
v_call: TRBV7-8
cdr3_aa: CASSHGKVETQYF

cdr3_length: 17
clone_size: NA
v_call: TRBV11-1
cdr3_aa: CASSLSERQGKIYEQYF

cdr3_length: 12
clone_size: NA
v_call: TRBV2
cdr3_aa: CASSVVNTEAFF

cdr3_length: 15
clone_size: NA
v_call: TRBV9
cdr3_aa: CASSVGGPNQRTQYF

cdr3_length: 12
clone_size: NA
v_call: TRBV6-5
cdr3_aa: CASSQKNTEAFF

cdr3_length: 18
clone_size: NA
v_call: TRBV4-3
cdr3_aa: CASSQDGPISPGANVLTF

cdr3_length: 15
clone_size: NA
v_call: TRBV11-3
cdr3_aa: CASSLVIGASNEQFF

cdr3_length: 17
clone_size: NA
v_call: TRBV5-1
cdr3_aa: CASSLDGQGAAGNTIYF

cdr3_length: 13
clone_size: NA
v_call: TRBV5-1
cdr3_aa: CASSSLQANTQYF

cdr3_length: 14
clone_size: NA
v_call: TRBV2
cdr3_aa: CASSRSGTTYEQYF

cdr3_length: 12
clone_size: NA
v_call: TRBV28
cdr3_aa: CASSSMHYEQYF

cdr3_length: 13
clone_size: NA
v_call: TRBV6-4
cdr3_aa: CASSDLGTGELFF

cdr3_length: 13
clone_size: NA
v_call: TRBV19
cdr3_aa: CASRDRASDGYTF

cdr3_length: 13
clone_size: NA
v_call: TRBV2
cdr3_aa: CASSEDRNYGYTF

cdr3_length: 13
clone_size: NA
v_call: TRBV2
cdr3_aa: CASIQRMNTEAFF

cdr3_length: 14
clone_size: NA
v_call: TRBV6-1
cdr3_aa: CASSGRGQSYEQYF

cdr3_length: 12
clone_size: once
v_call: TRBV9
cdr3_aa: CASSVNGETQYF